This T cell receptor (beta chain) appears in the sequencing data of a study of cytomegalovirus exposure and HLA in healthy donors. Study outcomes and limitations: The listing of 150 to 200 TCR beta chains classed them as cytomegalovirus-associated. A later analysis showed HLA-associated TCR beta chains outstripping equally common others in clonal expansion.

To note about this clone: As yet, its antigen is unknown.

The donors, nominally healthy at sampling, likely had unrecorded immune exposures. Germline CDR1 MNHNS, CDR2 SASEGT. The CDR3 consists of 14 residues. Trimming removed 8 bases from V and 7 bases from J; junction bases left unmatched: 11. PCR used 60 Vbeta primers and 13 Jbeta primers. This table comes from immunoSEQ multiplex PCR, and its TCRdb copy is limited to in-frame clones, with some not included. The sample comprises roughly 120,000 clones, approximately 70% of which are singletons, and roughly 8.6% rests with the top ten. Input material: PBMCs. J is TRBJ2-1 and V is TRBV6-1, with 7 bases aligning to TRBD2. The receptor was isolated from a woman in her forties in good health and CMV-seropositive. The CDR3 region has the DNA TGTGCCAGCTCCCTAGGGACCGGGGGGAATGAGCAGTTCTTC. This translates into CASSLGTGGNEQFF.